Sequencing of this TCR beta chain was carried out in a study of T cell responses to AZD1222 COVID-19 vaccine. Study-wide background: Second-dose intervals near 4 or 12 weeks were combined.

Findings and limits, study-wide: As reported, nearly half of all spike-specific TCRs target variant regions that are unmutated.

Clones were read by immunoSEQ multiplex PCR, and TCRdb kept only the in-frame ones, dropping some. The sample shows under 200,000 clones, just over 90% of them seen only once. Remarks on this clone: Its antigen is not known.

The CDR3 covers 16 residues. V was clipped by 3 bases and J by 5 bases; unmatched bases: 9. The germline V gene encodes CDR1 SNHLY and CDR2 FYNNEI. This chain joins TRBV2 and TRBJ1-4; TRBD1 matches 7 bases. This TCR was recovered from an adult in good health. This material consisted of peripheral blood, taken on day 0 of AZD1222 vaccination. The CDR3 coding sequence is TGTGCCAGCAGTGACGAGGGGGCGATTAGGAATGAAAAACTGTTTTTT. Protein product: CASSDEGAIRNEKLFF.